What follows describes a single TCR beta chain. Method: immunoSEQ multiplex PCR; TCRdb's copy keeps in-frame clones and lacks some. Of tens of thousands of clones detected, under 98% appear once; the ten largest clones hold roughly 0.25%. These data are taken from a study of technical replicates of blood from a few donors. V was clipped by 10 bases and J by 3 bases, with 18 bases between them. Germline V lookup: CDR1 MNHNY, CDR2 SVGAGI (reference sequence). CDR3 length: 14 amino acids. This rearrangement joins TRBV6-6 to TRBJ1-1; TRBD1 is a possible D gene (5 bases). The clonotype was recovered from a human donor in good health. Sequencing used T cells isolated from PBMCs. CDR3 coding DNA: TGTGCCACCGATTCAAGAGACAGAGACACTGAAGCTTTCTTT. Its translation is CATDSRDRDTEAFF.